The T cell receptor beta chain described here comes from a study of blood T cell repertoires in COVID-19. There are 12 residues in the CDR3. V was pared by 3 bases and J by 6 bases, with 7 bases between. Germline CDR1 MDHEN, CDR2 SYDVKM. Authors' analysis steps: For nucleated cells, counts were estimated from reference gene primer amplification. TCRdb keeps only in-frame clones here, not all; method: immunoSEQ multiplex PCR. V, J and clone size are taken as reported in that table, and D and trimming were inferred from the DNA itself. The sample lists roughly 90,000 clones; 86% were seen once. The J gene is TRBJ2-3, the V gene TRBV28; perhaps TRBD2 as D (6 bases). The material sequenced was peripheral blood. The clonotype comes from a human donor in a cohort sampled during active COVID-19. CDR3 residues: CASSLGLDTQYF. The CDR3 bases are TGTGCCAGCAGTTTGGGACTGGATACGCAGTATTTT.